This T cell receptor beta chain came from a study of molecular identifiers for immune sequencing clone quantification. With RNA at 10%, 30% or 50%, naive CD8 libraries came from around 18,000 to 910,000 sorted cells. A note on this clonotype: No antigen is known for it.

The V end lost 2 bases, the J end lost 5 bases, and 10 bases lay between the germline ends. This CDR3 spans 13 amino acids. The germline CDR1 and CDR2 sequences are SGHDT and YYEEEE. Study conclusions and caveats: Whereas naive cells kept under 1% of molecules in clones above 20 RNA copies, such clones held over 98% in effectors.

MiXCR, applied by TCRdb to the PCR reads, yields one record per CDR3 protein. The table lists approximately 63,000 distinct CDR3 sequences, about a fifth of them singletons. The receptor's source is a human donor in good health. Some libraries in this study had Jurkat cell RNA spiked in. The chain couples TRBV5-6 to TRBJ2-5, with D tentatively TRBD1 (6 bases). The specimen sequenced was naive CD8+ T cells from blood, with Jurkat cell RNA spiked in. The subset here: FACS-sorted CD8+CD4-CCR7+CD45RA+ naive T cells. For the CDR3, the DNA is TGTGCCAGCAGCTTACAGGGTTTTGAGACCCAGTACTTC. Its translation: CASSLQGFETQYF.